A selection of T cell receptor beta chains follows, all from one sample in a study of blood T cell repertoires in COVID-19. Generated by immunoSEQ multiplex PCR, the TCRdb table keeps only in-frame clones and is missing some. The table shows some 530,000 clones, with less than 90% occurring only once. The sequencing input was PBMCs or T cells enriched from blood (not recorded which). These receptors were obtained from a woman aged 60-75 years who had recovered from COVID-19. Each CDR3 is given with its conserved first and last residue. D genes are given only for firm matches. Clone size is shown for a subset of rows, as once, few, many or a class of expanded clone.

NA | NA | TRBJ1-3 | TRBV5-1 | TGCGCCAGCAGCTTACCCAAGTGGGGTGCGGGGGGAAACACCATATATTTT | CASSLPKWGAGGNTIYF
NA | TRBD1 | TRBJ1-1 | TRBV6-6 | TGTGCCAGCAGCCCCGGAACAGGGGTCCCTGAAGCTTTCTTT | CASSPGTGVPEAFF
NA | NA | TRBJ2-5 | TRBV2 | TGTGCCAGCAGTGAAACTTGGCTAGGGGGGACCCAGTACTTC | CASSETWLGGTQYF
NA | TRBD1 | TRBJ2-1 | TRBV3-1/TRBV3-2 | TGTGCCAGCAGCCTCGGGGGACAGGGGTACAATGAGCAGTTCTTC | CASSLGGQGYNEQFF
few | TRBD1 | TRBJ2-5 | TRBV6-6 | TGTGCCAGCAGCCGGACAGGGAAGGAGACCCAGTACTTC | CASSRTGKETQYF
NA | TRBD2 | TRBJ2-3 | TRBV29-1 | TGCAGCGTTGAGGAGGACGGAGAGACTAGCGGGGGCCGCACAGATACGCAGTATTTT | CSVEEDGETSGGRTDTQYF
NA | TRBD2 | TRBJ2-7 | TRBV7-6 | TGTGCCAGCAGAGTGGGGGGGGAGCAGTACTTC | CASRVGGEQYF
NA | TRBD2 | TRBJ2-1 | TRBV4-1 | TGCGCCAGCAGCCAAGATTCTCGTGGGGTAGCGGGGGGGAGCTCCTACAATGAGCAGTTCTTC | CASSQDSRGVAGGSSYNEQFF
NA | NA | TRBJ1-4 | TRBV2 | TGTGCCAGCAGTGAAGGCGCAGGGCCCGGAGAAAAACTGTTTTTT | CASSEGAGPGEKLFF
NA | NA | TRBJ2-1 | TRBV6-5 | TGTGCCAGCAGTTACTCTGAGGGCTGGAATGAGCAGTTCTTC | CASSYSEGWNEQFF
NA | TRBD2 | TRBJ2-3 | TRBV5-8 | TGTGCCAGCAGCTTGGTAGGACTAGCGGGGGGGAATACGCAGTATTTT | CASSLVGLAGGNTQYF
NA | NA | TRBJ1-3 | TRBV29-1 | TGCAGCGTCGGAACAGTGGATAGAAACACCATATATTTT | CSVGTVDRNTIYF
NA | TRBD1 | TRBJ1-4 | TRBV5-1 | TGCGCCAGCAGCTTACAGGGGTTTGGTGAAAAACTGTTTTTT | CASSLQGFGEKLFF
NA | NA | TRBJ1-2 | TRBV25-1 | TGTGCCAGCAGTTCCAGGGTAAGCGACTATGGCTACACCTTC | CASSSRVSDYGYTF
NA | NA | TRBJ1-4 | TRBV11-2 | TGTGCCAGCAGCTTAGGAGGTGAAAAACTGTTTTTT | CASSLGGEKLFF
once | TRBD1 | TRBJ1-2 | TRBV19 | TGTGCCAGTAGATCACCGGGACAGGGCTATGGCTACACCTTC | CASRSPGQGYGYTF
NA | NA | TRBJ2-2 | TRBV10-3 | TGTGCCATCAGTGAGTTAGGTGGGCAGTCGAACACCGGGGAGCTGTTTTTT | CAISELGGQSNTGELFF
NA | NA | TRBJ1-5 | TRBV12-5 | TGTGCTAGTGGGGCAGGGTCTAGCAATCAGCCCCAGCATTTT | CASGAGSSNQPQHF
NA | NA | TRBJ2-6 | TRBV6-5 | TGTGCCAGCAGTTATAGGGGTCGCTCTGGGGCCAACGTCCTGACTTTC | CASSYRGRSGANVLTF
NA | NA | TRBJ2-1 | TRBV12-3/TRBV12-4 | TGTGCCAGCCGACTGGCGGGACCCAATGAGCAGTTCTTC | CASRLAGPNEQFF
once | NA | TRBJ2-5 | TRBV24-1 | TGTGCCACCAGTGTGTCCTTCGGAGCGGAGACCCAGTACTTC | CATSVSFGAETQYF
once | TRBD1 | TRBJ1-5 | TRBV4-1 | TGCGCCAGCAGCCAAGAAATAGCTCTTACAGGGGACATAAGCAATCAGCCCCAGCATTTT | CASSQEIALTGDISNQPQHF
NA | NA | TRBJ1-6 | TRBV10-3 | TGTGCCATCAGTGAGTCGGGGCAGGGAAATTCACCCCTCCACTTT | CAISESGQGNSPLHF
NA | TRBD1 | TRBJ1-1 | TRBV3-1/TRBV3-2 | TGTGCCAGCAGCCCAGGACAGGGGTACACTGAAGCTTTCTTT | CASSPGQGYTEAFF
NA | NA | TRBJ1-2 | TRBV29-1 | TGCAGCGTTGGTGGAGCCGAGTACTATGGCTACACCTTC | CSVGGAEYYGYTF
NA | NA | TRBJ1-2 | TRBV5-1 | TGCGCCAGCAGCCAATCGGACAGCTACTATGGCTACACCTTC | CASSQSDSYYGYTF
once | NA | TRBJ2-1 | TRBV4-1 | TGCGCCAGCAGCCCCCGGATCCCGGGGGTTCAATACAATGAGCAGTTCTTC | CASSPRIPGVQYNEQFF
NA | TRBD1 | TRBJ1-2 | TRBV6-5 | TGTGCCAGCAGTCGACAGGGACCTAACTATGGCTACACCTTC | CASSRQGPNYGYTF
NA | NA | TRBJ1-2 | TRBV9 | TGTGCCAGCAGCGCACTAAATCGGGTTAACTATGGCTACACCTTC | CASSALNRVNYGYTF
few | NA | TRBJ1-1 | TRBV29-1 | TGCAGCGTCAAACACCCCACTGAAGCTTTCTTT | CSVKHPTEAFF
NA | TRBD1 | TRBJ1-4 | TRBV29-1 | TGCAGCGTGAAAGGACAGGGAAATGAAAAACTGTTTTTT | CSVKGQGNEKLFF
NA | TRBD1 | TRBJ1-1 | TRBV3-1/TRBV3-2 | TGTGCCAGCAGCCAAGGACAGGGAGAAGCTTTCTTT | CASSQGQGEAFF
NA | NA | TRBJ1-5 | TRBV12-3/TRBV12-4 | TGTGCCAGCACCCGTACGGCGGAGCCCCAGCATTTT | CASTRTAEPQHF
NA | TRBD1 | TRBJ1-5 | TRBV19 | TGTGCCAGCGGACAGGGGGCGACGAGCAATCAGCCCCAGCATTTT | CASGQGATSNQPQHF
NA | NA | TRBJ1-1 | TRBV6-5 | TGTGCCAGCAGAGCGACTTTCCTTGGGACTGAAGCTTTCTTT | CASRATFLGTEAFF
NA | NA | TRBJ1-3 | TRBV18 | TGTGCCAGCTCCCCCACACCGCTCTCTGGAAACACCATATATTTT | CASSPTPLSGNTIYF
once | TRBD2 | TRBJ2-2 | TRBV2 | TGTGCCAGCAGTAGGGCGGTAGCGGGGGGCCCCTACACCGGGGAGCTGTTTTTT | CASSRAVAGGPYTGELFF
NA | TRBD2 | TRBJ2-2 | TRBV6-6 | TGTGCCAGCAGTCCCCCGGGTAGCGGGGGTACCGATCCCTTTTTT | CASSPPGSGGTDPFF
NA | TRBD2 | TRBJ2-3 | TRBV11-2 | TGTGCCAGCAGCTCCGTAGCGGGGGGCGCAGATACGCAGTATTTT | CASSSVAGGADTQYF
NA | NA | TRBJ1-6 | TRBV6-4 | TGTGCCAGCAGGGATAGGGGCAATTCACCCCTCCACTTT | CASRDRGNSPLHF